One and the same sample provided the 14 T cell receptor beta chains below, sequenced in a study of OX40 agonist ivuxolimab in advanced cancers. TCRdb's copy holds only in-frame clones and misses some; the assay was immunoSEQ multiplex PCR. Here the sample spans about 45,000 clones, about four fifths being singletons. Sequenced material: CD4+ or CD8+ T cells sorted from blood, taken in a trial of the OX40 agonist ivuxolimab. The receptors derive from an adult with an advanced solid tumor such as melanoma, head and neck, liver or kidney cancer.

V gene TRBV6-6 combines with J gene TRBJ1-5; the match to TRBD1 covers 9 bases. V shed 5 bases, J shed 6 bases, and the junction held 8 bases outside the gene matches. This CDR3 spans 15 amino acids. Per the germline V gene, CDR1 is MNHNY and CDR2 is SVGAGI (reference sequence). The DNA for the CDR3 is TGTGCCAGCAGTCGGGGACAGGGAGGGACTCAGCCCCAGCATTTT. Amino acids: CASSRGQGGTQPQHF.

This clone has a single count. This chain links TRBV11-2 with TRBJ2-3; 10 positions agree with TRBD2. The CDR3 extends over 16 amino acids. V dropped 2 bases and J dropped 7; count of bases not matched to a gene: 9. Looked up from germline, CDR1 is SGHAT and CDR2 is FQNNGV. The CDR3 DNA is TGTGCCAGCAGCTTACAGTTTAGCGGGAGGATGAATACGCAGTATTTT. This encodes CASSLQFSGRMNTQYF.

This clone was seen more than once but under ten times. J is TRBJ1-3 and V is TRBV6-5; D perhaps matches TRBD1 (5 bases). Germline CDR1 is MNHEY and CDR2 is SVGAGI. There are 16 residues in the CDR3. The V and J ends lost 4 bases and 1 base respectively, with 14 bases between them. The CDR3 protein is CASSSWDGLSGNTIYF. In DNA form, the CDR3 reads TGTGCCAGCAGTTCATGGGACGGTCTGTCTGGAAACACCATATATTTT.

This rearrangement joins TRBV19 to TRBJ1-1; D is unresolved. The V end was cut by 1 base, the J end by 8 bases, with 5 bases between. This CDR3 has 11 residues. Germline V gene lookup returns CDR1 LNHDA and CDR2 SQIVND (reference sequence). The CDR3 loop reads CASSIVGEAFF. The CDR3 bases are TGTGCCAGTAGTATAGTGGGGGAAGCTTTCTTT.

The chain employs TRBV5-1 and TRBJ2-7, with 8 positions matching TRBD2. The germline gives CDR1 SGHRS, CDR2 YFSETQ. Trimming took 2 bases from V and 2 from J; bases not matched to a gene: 12. The CDR3 totals 17 residues. The chain's CDR3 is CASSLSGVAGTAYEQYF. The CDR3 DNA reads as TGCGCCAGCAGCTTAAGTGGGGTAGCGGGGACCGCCTACGAGCAGTACTTC.

The CDR3 DNA sequence: TGTGCCAGCAGGCCGGGACAGCAGCAGCCCCAGCATTTT. Protein sequence: CASRPGQQQPQHF. V usage is TRBV6-1 and J usage is TRBJ1-5; 7 bases fit TRBD1. This CDR3 is 13 amino acids long. Germline assignment: CDR1 MNHNS and CDR2 SASEGT. Trimming cost V 6 bases and J 7 bases; bases outside gene matches: 6.

The chain carries TRBV27 and TRBJ2-7; D perhaps matches TRBD1 (5 bases). Germline loops: CDR1 MNHEY, CDR2 SMNVEV (reference sequence). Trimming shortened V by 7 bases and J by 4 bases, and 11 bases separated the two germline ends. The CDR3 sequence is 12 residues long. The CDR3 sequence is CASKGFSYEQYF. The CDR3 nucleotides are TGTGCCAGCAAGGGGTTCTCATACGAGCAGTACTTC.

The DNA of the CDR3 is TGTGCCCCCAGCTTTATCAGGAACACTGAAGCTTTCTTT. Protein: CAPSFIRNTEAFF. The rearrangement links TRBV5-6 to TRBJ1-1; D remains unclear. With 10 bases removed from V and 1 base from J, the gap between germline ends came to 14 bases. The CDR3 extends over 13 amino acids. CDR1 is SGHDT and CDR2 is YYEEEE in the germline V gene.

CDR3: CASSLPGTGVYEQYF. For the CDR3, the DNA is TGTGCCAGCAGCTTACCCGGGACAGGGGTATACGAGCAGTACTTC. The chain is built from TRBV7-8 and TRBJ2-7, with 10 bases aligning to TRBD1. Looked up from germline, CDR1 is SGHVS and CDR2 is FQNEAQ. This CDR3 comprises 15 residues. V shed 2 bases, J shed 4 bases, and the junction held 5 bases outside the gene matches.

This chain joins TRBV9 and TRBJ2-3, with 13 bases matching TRBD2. The CDR3 contains 16 residues. Germline assignment: CDR1 SGDLS and CDR2 YYNGEE. Trimming took 3 bases from V and 4 from J; bases not matched to a gene: 5. The CDR3 DNA is TGTGCCAGCAGCGCAGGACTAGCGGGAGCATCAGATACGCAGTATTTT. It translates to CASSAGLAGASDTQYF.

A single count supports this clone. CDR3 amino acids: CASSLAATSGIKNEQFF. Here the CDR3 DNA reads TGCGCCAGCAGCTTGGCCGCGACTAGCGGGATTAAAAATGAGCAGTTCTTC. The chain combines TRBV5-1 with TRBJ2-1; 11 bases line up with TRBD2. The germline V gene has CDR1 SGHRS and CDR2 YFSETQ. The V and J ends lost 0 bases and 7 bases, in that order; junction bases with no gene match: 9. This CDR3 has 17 amino acids.

The rearrangement uses TRBV7-2 and TRBJ2-7, with 12 nucleotides matching TRBD2. The germline CDR1 and CDR2 sequences are SGHTA and FQGNSA. V trimming: 5 bases; J trimming: 2 bases; junction bases outside the gene matches: 16. The CDR3 contains 19 residues. CDR3 amino acids: CASSLTFGTSGRPTYEQYF. CDR3 DNA sequence: TGTGCCAGCAGCCTGACTTTTGGGACTAGCGGGCGGCCGACCTACGAGCAGTACTTC.

V usage is TRBV9 and J usage is TRBJ2-7; tentatively, D is TRBD2 (6 bases). Germline loops: CDR1 SGDLS, CDR2 YYNGEE. This CDR3 comprises 13 residues. The V end was cut by 0 bases, the J end by 6 bases, with 10 bases between. The CDR3 here is CASSVAGRGEQYF. The CDR3 bases are TGTGCCAGCAGCGTAGCAGGGCGGGGCGAGCAGTACTTC.

The chain links TRBV30 to TRBJ2-1, with TRBD2 identical over 13 bases. The CDR3 consists of 15 residues. Germline V lookup: CDR1 GTSNPN, CDR2 SVGIG (reference sequence). Trimming at V came to 1 base and at J to 9 bases, leaving 6 bases not matched to a gene. CDR3 loop: CAWSATSGRAAEQFF. As DNA, the CDR3 is TGTGCCTGGAGTGCTACTAGCGGGAGGGCCGCTGAGCAGTTCTTC.